A single sample is the source of the 8 T cell receptor beta chains below, sequenced in a study of radiation and T cells in renal cell carcinoma. Time point given: blood 4 weeks post-SBRT, at nephrectomy. Treatment indicated: 15 Gy SBRT to primary tumor, nephrectomy 4 weeks later. Generated by immunoSEQ multiplex PCR, the TCRdb table keeps only in-frame clones and is missing some. This sample carries around 170,000 clones, roughly nine tenths of them seen once, and the ten largest clones take around 10%. This specimen consisted of blood, obtained from a patient whose treatment included radiotherapy and nephrectomy. The receptors stem from a woman aged 45 to 65 with renal cell carcinoma.

A few counts support this clone. The V call is TRBV7-2, the J call TRBJ1-6, with a possible D match to TRBD1 (5 bases). V was trimmed by 5 bases and J by 5 bases, leaving 13 bases between them. Per germline, CDR1 SGHTA and CDR2 FQGNSA. This CDR3 has 15 amino acids. The DNA for the CDR3 is TGTGCCAGCAGCCGGACATACCGAAATAATTCACCCCTCCACTTT. Translation gives CASSRTYRNNSPLHF.

This chain links TRBV7-9 with TRBJ1-4, with a weak D call TRBD1 (6 bases). Trimming removed 2 bases at V and 9 bases at J, with 16 bases between. Germline V gene sequence: CDR1 SEHNR, CDR2 FQNEAQ (reference sequence). This CDR3 spans 15 amino acids. CDR3: CASSLFVGGAQKLFF. The CDR3 coding sequence is TGTGCCAGCAGCTTATTCGTTGGGGGGGCTCAAAAACTGTTTTTT.

The chain joins TRBV6-1 to TRBJ2-7; D might be TRBD1 (5 bases). The CDR3 has 14 residues. V lost 6 bases and J lost 4, with 16 bases in between. Germline V gene lookup returns CDR1 MNHNS and CDR2 SASEGT. CDR3 in amino acids: CASSSPGQGYEQYF. As DNA, the CDR3 is TGTGCCAGCAGCTCCCCTGGTCAGGGATACGAGCAGTACTTC.

The chain uses TRBV5-1 and TRBJ1-2; 8 bases line up with TRBD1. The CDR3 is made up of 15 amino acids. The V gene end was trimmed by 0 bases and the J gene end by 7 bases; junction bases not matched to a gene: 8. Germline CDR1 reads SGHRS; CDR2 reads YFSETQ. CDR3 loop: CASSLATRGLGGYTF. The DNA of the CDR3 is TGCGCCAGCAGCTTGGCCACCAGGGGGCTTGGTGGCTACACCTTC.

V and J are TRBV5-1 and TRBJ1-3, with 11 bases fitting TRBD1. This CDR3 has 15 amino acids. J lost 8 bases, V lost 4 bases, and 8 bases had no gene match. The V gene's germline CDR1 is SGHRS and CDR2 YFSETQ. CDR3 DNA sequence: TGCGCCAGCAGCAGAAGGACAGGGGGCGCGGACACCATATATTTT. This sequence encodes CASSRRTGGADTIYF.

The rearrangement uses TRBV19 and TRBJ1-6; D call uncertain. This CDR3 contains 12 residues. Looked up from germline, CDR1 is LNHDA and CDR2 is SQIVND (reference sequence). V lost 4 bases and J lost 10, with 8 bases in between. CDR3 nucleotide sequence: TGTGCCAGTAGTAACGGGGAATCACCCCTCCACTTT. Protein product: CASSNGESPLHF.

The chain combines TRBV11-2 with TRBJ1-5; D may be TRBD1 (6 bases). The germline V gene has CDR1 SGHAT and CDR2 FQNNGV. The V end lost 5 bases, the J end lost 0 bases, and 11 bases lay between the germline ends. This CDR3 spans 15 amino acids. The CDR3, as DNA: TGTGCCAGCAGCGCCACAGGGAATAGCAATCAGCCCCAGCATTTT. Encoded protein: CASSATGNSNQPQHF. Looking up the rest from reference TRBV11-2 and TRBJ1-5 gives the full variable domain: EAGVAQSPRYKIIEKRQSVAFWCNPISGHATLYWYQQILGQGPKLLIQFQNNGVVDDSQLPKDRFSAERLKGVDSTLKIQPAKLEDSAVYLCASSATGNSNQPQHFGDGTRLSIL.

In DNA, the CDR3 is TGCAGCGTTGTTTGGTTCAATGAGCAGTTCTTC. Encoded protein: CSVVWFNEQFF. The rearrangement links TRBV29-1 to TRBJ2-1, with no clear D. CDR3 size: 11 residues. V gave up 4 bases and J gave up 6 bases, with 7 bases separating them. Germline V lookup: CDR1 SQVTM, CDR2 ANQGSEA.